This T cell receptor beta chain was identified during a study of cytomegalovirus exposure and HLA in healthy donors. Study-wide results and limits: A later analysis reported that several of the most significant clusters appeared to be linked to common viral pathogens, among them Epstein-Barr virus.

The V segment lost 5 bases and the J segment 4 bases; nucleotides outside the gene matches: 12. The CDR3 is 16 amino acids. The V gene's germline CDR1 is MNHEY and CDR2 SMNVEV (reference sequence). Concerning this clone: Antigen unknown.

A multiplex PCR was run with 60 Vbeta primers and 13 Jbeta primers. Profiled with immunoSEQ multiplex PCR; TCRdb holds only in-frame clones, not every one. The sample includes under 200,000 clones, more than 75% of them seen just once. The chain employs TRBV27 and TRBJ1-2; 8 nucleotides line up with TRBD1. This clonotype was obtained from a girl aged 2 to 10 in good health and CMV-seropositive. Material for sequencing was PBMCs. The CDR3 nucleotides read TGTGCCAGCAGTCCCCGTTTTCGACAGGGGCCCTATGGCTACACCTTC. Translating gives CASSPRFRQGPYGYTF.